These 28 T cell receptor beta chains share one sample of origin, sequenced in a study of cytomegalovirus exposure and HLA in healthy donors. Generated by immunoSEQ multiplex PCR, the TCRdb table keeps only in-frame clones and is missing some. The sample records about 130,000 clones, approximately 80% being singletons. The sample was PBMCs. The receptors shown here come from a man aged 25 to 40 in good health and CMV-seropositive.

This chain joins TRBV2 and TRBJ1-2; 7 bases fit TRBD1. The CDR3 is made up of 14 amino acids. Losses at the gene ends were 7 bases for V and 4 bases for J; bases not matched to a gene: 9. Germline CDR1 SNHLY, CDR2 FYNNEI. DNA of the CDR3: TGTGCCAGCACCGCGGCAGGGGGGTTCTATGGCTACACCTTC. Translation gives CASTAAGGFYGYTF. Supplemented by reference TRBV2 and TRBJ1-2, the full variable domain reads EPEVTQTPSHQVTQMGQEVILRCVPISNHLYFYWYRQILGQKVEFLVSFYNNEISEKSEIFDDQFSVERPDGSNFTLKIRSTKLEDSAMYFCASTAAGGFYGYTFGSGTRLTVV.

Details on this clone: Different DNA sequences within this sample yield the same CDR3. This chain links TRBV5-6 with TRBJ2-3, with D possibly TRBD1 on 5 matching bases. The V and J ends lost 0 bases and 5 bases respectively, with 16 bases between them. The germline CDR1 and CDR2 sequences are SGHDT and YYEEEE. The length of the CDR3 is 16 residues. As DNA, the CDR3 is TGTGCCAGCAGCTTGGGTGGGGCAGGACCGGGAGATACGCAGTATTTT. Translated, it gives CASSLGGAGPGDTQYF. Full variable domain (outside the CDR3, taken from reference TRBV5-6 and TRBJ2-3): DAGVTQSPTHLIKTRGQQVTLRCSPKSGHDTVSWYQQALGQGPQFIFQYYEEEERQRGNFPDRFSGHQFPNYSSELNVNALLLGDSALYLCASSLGGAGPGDTQYFGPGTRLTVL.

J is TRBJ2-7 and V is TRBV9; 7 bases map to TRBD1. Per germline, CDR1 SGDLS and CDR2 YYNGEE. The V gene end was trimmed by 0 bases and the J gene end by 5 bases; junction bases not matched to a gene: 11. The CDR3 is 16 amino acids. The DNA of the CDR3 is TGTGCCAGCAGCGTAGCTGGGCGACAGGGCTTCAACGAGCAGTACTTC. It translates to CASSVAGRQGFNEQYF.

The chain joins TRBV2 to TRBJ1-3; D is undetermined. Germline V gene sequence: CDR1 SNHLY, CDR2 FYNNEI. This CDR3 has 17 amino acids. Trimming cost V 6 bases and J 0 bases, with 18 bases left between them. As DNA, the CDR3 is TGTGCCAGCAGACCAGGACGGCCGGACTACTCTGGAAACACCATATATTTT. Its translation is CASRPGRPDYSGNTIYF.

The chain joins TRBV7-2 to TRBJ1-1, with 7 bases matching TRBD1. This CDR3 has 12 amino acids. The germline gives CDR1 SGHTA, CDR2 FQGNSA. Trimming at V came to 7 bases and at J to 5 bases, leaving 4 bases not matched to a gene. CDR3 in DNA: TGTGCCAGCAACAGGGGCGGGACTGAAGCTTTCTTT. Amino acids: CASNRGGTEAFF.

This chain connects TRBV18 to TRBJ2-2; D possibly corresponds to TRBD1 (5 bases). The germline V gene encodes CDR1 KGHSH and CDR2 LQKENI. Trimming took off 1 base at V and 0 bases at J, with 6 bases between the two ends. The CDR3 has 15 residues. CDR3 DNA sequence: TGTGCCAGCTCACCACAGGGGTCGAACACCGGGGAGCTGTTTTTT. This sequence encodes CASSPQGSNTGELFF.

The CDR3 sequence is CASSRDSRMDLQFF. The CDR3, as DNA: TGTGCCAGCAGCCGGGACAGCCGGATGGACTTACAGTTCTTC. The rearrangement links TRBV9 to TRBJ2-1, with 7 nucleotides matching TRBD1. CDR3 size: 14 residues. CDR1 and CDR2 (germline): SGDLS, YYNGEE. V gave up 4 bases and J gave up 13 bases; unmatched junction bases: 14.

The V gene is TRBV5-4, the J gene TRBJ1-1; D is ambiguous. The CDR3 is made up of 14 amino acids. With 0 bases removed from V and 5 bases from J, the gap between germline ends came to 11 bases. CDR1 and CDR2 (germline): SGHNT, YYREEE (reference sequence). The CDR3 here is CASSLAGRETEAFF. For the CDR3, the DNA is TGTGCCAGCAGCTTGGCCGGTAGGGAGACTGAAGCTTTCTTT.

V gene TRBV5-1 combines with J gene TRBJ1-2; no firm D call. V dropped 3 bases and J dropped 3 bases, with 27 bases sitting between them. This CDR3 has 19 amino acids. Looked up from germline, CDR1 is SGHRS and CDR2 is YFSETQ. In DNA, the CDR3 is TGCGCCAGCAGCTCAGACGGGTCGGGAAATGGCAGTTGGGACTATGGCTACACCTTC. Its translation: CASSSDGSGNGSWDYGYTF.

The V and J genes are TRBV27 and TRBJ1-1; D may be TRBD1 (5 bases). From germline, CDR1 is MNHEY and CDR2 SMNVEV (reference sequence). V was cut by 4 bases and J by 3 bases, with 12 bases left in between. The CDR3 is 14 residues long. The CDR3 DNA reads as TGTGCCAGCAGTTCAACCCCAGGGTACACTGAAGCTTTCTTT. It specifies CASSSTPGYTEAFF.

V and J are TRBV7-3 and TRBJ1-2; D is unresolved. This CDR3 region has 13 residues. Germline-derived CDR1 and CDR2 are SGHTA and FQGTGA. Trimming removed 5 bases from V and 5 bases from J, with 12 bases in between. CDR3 nucleotide sequence: TGTGCCAGCAGCCCCCACGTCGGGTATGGCTACACCTTC. Encoded protein: CASSPHVGYGYTF.

The rearrangement links TRBV28 to TRBJ1-1, with 7 bases lining up with TRBD1. CDR3 length: 15 residues. V lost 5 bases to trimming and J lost 4 bases; unmatched junction nucleotides: 10. Germline CDR1 MDHEN, CDR2 SYDVKM. The DNA for the CDR3 is TGTGCCAGCAGTCCGCCGACAGGGATGCCCACTGAAGCTTTCTTT. This gives the protein CASSPPTGMPTEAFF. The full variable domain, its missing parts supplied by reference TRBV28 and TRBJ1-1, is DVKVTQSSRYLVKRTGEKVFLECVQDMDHENMFWYRQDPGLGLRLIYFSYDVKMKEKGDIPEGYSVSREKKERFSLILESASTNQTSMYLCASSPPTGMPTEAFFGQGTRLTVV.

This chain links TRBV2 with TRBJ1-1, with D unclear. The CDR3 sequence is 13 residues long. Trimming left V 7 bases short and J 1 base short, with 10 bases between. Germline V gene lookup returns CDR1 SNHLY and CDR2 FYNNEI. The CDR3 region is CASNVGGNTEAFF. The CDR3 nucleotides read TGTGCCAGCAACGTAGGAGGGAACACTGAAGCTTTCTTT. The full variable domain, with the rest looked up from reference TRBV2 and TRBJ1-1, is EPEVTQTPSHQVTQMGQEVILRCVPISNHLYFYWYRQILGQKVEFLVSFYNNEISEKSEIFDDQFSVERPDGSNFTLKIRSTKLEDSAMYFCASNVGGNTEAFFGQGTRLTVV.

The CDR3 region is CASIGGKGTGELFF. CDR3 DNA sequence: TGTGCCAGCATAGGCGGGAAAGGAACCGGGGAGCTGTTTTTT. This chain links TRBV7-9 with TRBJ2-2; TRBD2 is a possible D gene (6 bases). The V end lost 7 bases, the J end lost 5 bases, and 14 bases lay between the germline ends. This CDR3 is built from 14 residues. The germline gives CDR1 SEHNR, CDR2 FQNEAQ (reference sequence).

CDR3: CASSLAGQGQRDTQYF. DNA for the CDR3: TGTGCCAGCAGCTTGGCCGGACAGGGCCAGCGGGATACGCAGTATTTT. The chain combines TRBV7-2 with TRBJ2-3, with TRBD1 matching 8 bases. After removal of 3 bases from V and 6 bases from J, the junction contained 11 bases not matched to a gene. CDR3 size: 16 residues. Germline CDR1 SGHTA, CDR2 FQGNSA.

The CDR3 spells CASSKGQKEWGYTF. The CDR3 DNA reads TGTGCCAGCAGCAAGGGACAGAAAGAATGGGGCTACACCTTC. The chain has TRBV5-4 and TRBJ1-2; 7 bases are shared with TRBD1. The CDR3 sequence is 14 residues long. Germline trimming cut 4 bases from V and 8 bases from J; bases unmatched to any gene: 11. Germline V CDR1 and CDR2: SGHNT, YYREEE (reference sequence).

This rearrangement joins TRBV9 to TRBJ1-2, with TRBD1 matching over 7 bases. Trimming took 4 bases from V and 3 from J; bases not matched to a gene: 9. CDR3 length: 15 amino acids. The germline V gene has CDR1 SGDLS and CDR2 YYNGEE. CDR3 in DNA: TGTGCCAGCAGCCCCGGGACAGTTTGGTACTATGGCTACACCTTC. Residues: CASSPGTVWYYGYTF.

The V and J genes are TRBV6-1 and TRBJ1-5; D call uncertain. The CDR3 runs 15 residues. Germline V gene sequence: CDR1 MNHNS, CDR2 SASEGT. V lost 1 base, J lost 10 bases, and 17 bases lay in between. The CDR3 here is CASSEDELAGRPQHF. The CDR3 DNA sequence: TGTGCCAGCAGTGAAGACGAACTCGCAGGTCGTCCCCAGCATTTT.

The chain is built from TRBV30 and TRBJ1-2; TRBD1 is a possible D gene (6 bases). V lost 8 bases, J lost 2 bases, and 12 bases lay in between. Looked up from germline, CDR1 is GTSNPN and CDR2 is SVGIG (reference sequence). The CDR3 contains 12 residues. The CDR3 here is CAGGRANYGYTF. CDR3 sequence (DNA): TGTGCCGGGGGCAGGGCAAACTATGGCTACACCTTC.

The gene calls are TRBV15 and TRBJ2-5; TRBD2 might be the D (7 bases). V lost 3 bases and J 1 base, leaving 12 bases between the germline ends. This CDR3 spans 15 amino acids. CDR1 and CDR2 (germline): LNHNV, YYDKDF (reference sequence). The CDR3 reads CATSSGGGLQETQYF. For the CDR3, the DNA is TGTGCCACCAGCAGTGGGGGGGGCCTCCAAGAGACCCAGTACTTC.

The chain recombines TRBV5-4 with TRBJ1-2; possibly TRBD1 for D (5 bases). The length of the CDR3 is 16 residues. Trimming shortened V by 0 bases and J by 6 bases, and 18 bases separated the two germline ends. CDR1 is SGHNT and CDR2 is YYREEE in the germline V gene (reference sequence). CDR3 nucleotides: TGTGCCAGCAGCTTGGCTGCAGGGACTACTCTCAATGGCTACACCTTC. This codes for CASSLAAGTTLNGYTF.

The rearrangement links TRBV5-6 to TRBJ2-3; TRBD2 matches 11 bases. V lost 0 bases to trimming and J lost 5 bases; unmatched junction nucleotides: 5. This CDR3 has 16 residues. Germline V gene sequence: CDR1 SGHDT, CDR2 YYEEEE. CDR3 sequence: CASSLALAGGQDTQYF. For the CDR3, the DNA is TGTGCCAGCAGCTTGGCGTTAGCGGGGGGGCAAGATACGCAGTATTTT. Combining the CDR3 with reference TRBV5-6 and TRBJ2-3 gives the whole variable domain DAGVTQSPTHLIKTRGQQVTLRCSPKSGHDTVSWYQQALGQGPQFIFQYYEEEERQRGNFPDRFSGHQFPNYSSELNVNALLLGDSALYLCASSLALAGGQDTQYFGPGTRLTVL.

The chain has TRBV5-4 and TRBJ2-7; weak D call: TRBD2 (5 bases). The CDR3 is 15 residues long. Germline lookup yields CDR1 SGHNT and CDR2 YYREEE (reference sequence). Between the trimmed V and J ends, which lost 4 bases and 1 base, there was a span of 15 bases. The CDR3 reads CASSAGRRGSYEQYF. CDR3 in DNA: TGTGCCAGCAGCGCTGGAAGGCGAGGGTCCTACGAGCAGTACTTC.

In nucleotides, the CDR3 is TGTGCCAGCAGCCAGACTCAGGGGGCAAGGGGCACAGATACGCAGTATTTT. Amino acid sequence: CASSQTQGARGTDTQYF. This chain joins TRBV5-6 and TRBJ2-3, with 8 nucleotides matching TRBD1. J lost 1 base, V lost 4 bases, and 11 bases had no gene match. Looked up from germline, CDR1 is SGHDT and CDR2 is YYEEEE. The CDR3 loop spans 17 amino acids.

This clone occurred a few times. This chain connects TRBV6-6 to TRBJ2-2; TRBD1 aligns across 7 bases. Losses at the gene ends were 4 bases for V and 13 bases for J; bases not matched to a gene: 6. CDR1 and CDR2 from the germline V gene are MNHNY and SVGAGI (reference sequence). This CDR3 contains 12 residues. CDR3 loop: CASSSLQGMLFF. CDR3 in DNA: TGTGCCAGCAGTTCCTTACAGGGGATGCTGTTTTTT.

In this sample, this clone turned up once. J is TRBJ2-3 and V is TRBV4-1; D may be TRBD1 (6 bases). This CDR3 spans 14 amino acids. Germline V lookup: CDR1 MGHRA, CDR2 YSYEKL. The V gene lost 5 bases and the J gene lost 4 bases, with 13 bases spanning the gap. CDR3 in amino acids: CASSGTRVADTQYF. The CDR3 DNA sequence: TGCGCCAGCAGCGGGACAAGGGTCGCAGATACGCAGTATTTT.

This sequence joins TRBV6-6 and TRBJ2-7, with 7 bases that match TRBD2. This CDR3 has 14 residues. CDR1 MNHNY and CDR2 SVGAGI come from the germline V gene (reference sequence). Trimming at V came to 2 bases and at J to 0 bases, leaving 1 base not matched to a gene. The CDR3 region has the DNA TGTGCCAGCAGTTACGGGACTACCTCCTACGAGCAGTACTTC. This codes for CASSYGTTSYEQYF.

A note on this clone: At one boundary the junction diverges from the germline segment, which might be a read error. This chain connects TRBV18 to TRBJ2-7; D perhaps matches TRBD2 (6 bases). Germline loops: CDR1 KGHSH, CDR2 LQKENI. CDR3 size: 12 residues. The CDR3 spells CASSTGTDKQYF. In DNA form, the CDR3 reads TGTGCCAGCTCAACCGGGACTGATAAGCAATACTTC.